Sequencing of this T cell receptor beta chain was carried out in a study of blood T cell repertoires in COVID-19. Only in-frame clones appear in the TCRdb table, and some are missing; sequencing was by immunoSEQ multiplex PCR. The repertoire has 150,000 to 200,000 clones, 86% of them found once; the top ten carry roughly 0.99%. This clone was found once. The sequenced material came from peripheral blood. This clonotype was sampled from a man aged 18 to 30 with acute or convalescent COVID-19.

The CDR3 bases are TGCGCCAGCAGCTATGCATGGGACAGAACCCCCTACGAGCAGTACTTC. It is translated as CASSYAWDRTPYEQYF. The V gene is TRBV4-1, the J gene TRBJ2-7; 7 bases agree with TRBD1. With 5 bases clipped from V and 2 bases from J, the junction kept 12 bases outside the gene matches. The germline V gene has CDR1 MGHRA and CDR2 YSYEKL. This CDR3 has 16 residues.